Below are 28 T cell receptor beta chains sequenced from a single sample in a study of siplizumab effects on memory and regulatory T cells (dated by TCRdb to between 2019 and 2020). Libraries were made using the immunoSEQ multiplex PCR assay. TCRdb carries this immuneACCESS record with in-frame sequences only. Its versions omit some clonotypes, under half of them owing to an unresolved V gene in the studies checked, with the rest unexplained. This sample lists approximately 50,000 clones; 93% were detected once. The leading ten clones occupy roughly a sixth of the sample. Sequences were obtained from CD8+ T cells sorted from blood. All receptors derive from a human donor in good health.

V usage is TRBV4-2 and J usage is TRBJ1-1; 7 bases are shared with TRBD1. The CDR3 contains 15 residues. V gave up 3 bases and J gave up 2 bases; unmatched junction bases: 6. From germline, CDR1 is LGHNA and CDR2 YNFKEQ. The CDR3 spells CASSQRTGVNTEAFF. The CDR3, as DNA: TGTGCCAGCAGCCAGCGGACAGGAGTAAACACTGAAGCTTTCTTT.

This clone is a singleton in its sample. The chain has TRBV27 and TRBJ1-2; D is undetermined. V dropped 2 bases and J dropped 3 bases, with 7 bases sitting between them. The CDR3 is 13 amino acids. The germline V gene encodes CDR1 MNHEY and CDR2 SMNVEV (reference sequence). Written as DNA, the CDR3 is TGTGCCAGCAGTTTAGGACCGTACTATGGCTACACCTTC. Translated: CASSLGPYYGYTF.

Written as DNA, the CDR3 is TGTGCCAGCAGGGACAGGGCTTCAGATACGCAGTATTTT. This encodes CASRDRASDTQYF. V gene TRBV14 combines with J gene TRBJ2-3; TRBD1 matches 8 bases. The germline V gene encodes CDR1 SGHDN and CDR2 FVKESK. The CDR3 totals 13 residues. Trimming cost V 6 bases and J 4 bases; bases outside gene matches: 3.

In DNA form, the CDR3 reads TGTGCCACCAGCAGCAGGGGAAACACCATATATTTT. Translation gives CATSSRGNTIYF. V usage is TRBV15 and J usage is TRBJ1-3; D call uncertain. V was trimmed by 3 bases and J by 4 bases, leaving 4 bases between them. Germline CDR1 and CDR2: LNHNV and YYDKDF (reference sequence). CDR3 length: 12 amino acids.

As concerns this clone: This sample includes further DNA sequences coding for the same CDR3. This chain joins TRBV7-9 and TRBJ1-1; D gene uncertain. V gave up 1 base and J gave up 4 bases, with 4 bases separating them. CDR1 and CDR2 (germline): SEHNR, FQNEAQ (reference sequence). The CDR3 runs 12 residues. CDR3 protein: CASSLGATEAFF. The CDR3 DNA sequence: TGTGCCAGCAGCTTAGGGGCCACTGAAGCTTTCTTT. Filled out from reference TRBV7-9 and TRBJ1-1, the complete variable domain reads DTGVSQNPRHKITKRGQNVTFRCDPISEHNRLYWYRQTLGQGPEFLTYFQNEAQLEKSRLLSDRFSAERPKGSFSTLEIQRTEQGDSAMYLCASSLGATEAFFGQGTRLTVV.

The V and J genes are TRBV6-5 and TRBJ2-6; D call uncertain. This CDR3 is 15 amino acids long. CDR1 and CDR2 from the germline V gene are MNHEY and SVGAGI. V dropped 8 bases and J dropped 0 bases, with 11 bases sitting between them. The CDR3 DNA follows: TGTGCCAGCGGCGCGACGATCTCTGGGGCCAACGTCCTGACTTTC. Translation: CASGATISGANVLTF.

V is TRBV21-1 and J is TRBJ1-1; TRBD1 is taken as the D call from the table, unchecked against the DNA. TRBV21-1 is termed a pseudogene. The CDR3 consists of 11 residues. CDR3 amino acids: CASSRAPEAFF. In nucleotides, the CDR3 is TGTGCCAGCAGCAGGGCCCCTGAAGCTTTCTTT.

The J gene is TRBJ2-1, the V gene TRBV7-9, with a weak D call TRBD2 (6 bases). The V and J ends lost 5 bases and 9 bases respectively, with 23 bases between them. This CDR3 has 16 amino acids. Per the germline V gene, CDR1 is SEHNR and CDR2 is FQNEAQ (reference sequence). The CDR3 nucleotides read TGTGCCAGCAGCCCTACGGTCTCCGGGAGTAGCCGTGAGCAGTTCTTC. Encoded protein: CASSPTVSGSSREQFF. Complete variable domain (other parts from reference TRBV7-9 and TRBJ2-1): DTGVSQNPRHKITKRGQNVTFRCDPISEHNRLYWYRQTLGQGPEFLTYFQNEAQLEKSRLLSDRFSAERPKGSFSTLEIQRTEQGDSAMYLCASSPTVSGSSREQFFGPGTRLTVL.

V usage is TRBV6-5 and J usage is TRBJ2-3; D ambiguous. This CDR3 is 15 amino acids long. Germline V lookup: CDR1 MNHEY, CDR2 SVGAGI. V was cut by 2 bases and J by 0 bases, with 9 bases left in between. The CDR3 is CASSYLMGSTDTQYF. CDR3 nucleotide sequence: TGTGCCAGCAGTTACCTAATGGGCAGCACAGATACGCAGTATTTT.

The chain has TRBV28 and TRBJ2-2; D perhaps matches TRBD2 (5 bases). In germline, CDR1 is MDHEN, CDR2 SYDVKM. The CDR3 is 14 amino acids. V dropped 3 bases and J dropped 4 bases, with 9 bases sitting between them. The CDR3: CASSFFRGTGELFF. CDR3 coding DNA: TGTGCCAGCAGTTTTTTCCGGGGCACCGGGGAGCTGTTTTTT.

In DNA form, the CDR3 reads TGTGCCAGCAGTTCCGGCAGCACTGAAGCTTTCTTT. This encodes CASSSGSTEAFF. The V gene is TRBV5-6, the J gene TRBJ1-1; D is ambiguous. The V end was cut by 5 bases, the J end by 4 bases, with 9 bases between. CDR3 size: 12 residues. CDR1 and CDR2 from the germline V gene are SGHDT and YYEEEE.

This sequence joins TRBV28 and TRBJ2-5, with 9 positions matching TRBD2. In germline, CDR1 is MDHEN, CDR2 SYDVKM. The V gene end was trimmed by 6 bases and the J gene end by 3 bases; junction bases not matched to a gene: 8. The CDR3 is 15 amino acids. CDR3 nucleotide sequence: TGTGCCAGCAGAAACTCGCGGGAGGGGGAAGAGACCCAGTACTTC. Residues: CASRNSREGEETQYF.

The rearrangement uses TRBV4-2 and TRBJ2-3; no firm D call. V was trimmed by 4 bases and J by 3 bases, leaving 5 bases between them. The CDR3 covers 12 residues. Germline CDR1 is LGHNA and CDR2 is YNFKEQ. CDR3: CASSLDTDTQYF. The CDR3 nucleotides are TGTGCCAGCAGCCTAGATACAGATACGCAGTATTTT.

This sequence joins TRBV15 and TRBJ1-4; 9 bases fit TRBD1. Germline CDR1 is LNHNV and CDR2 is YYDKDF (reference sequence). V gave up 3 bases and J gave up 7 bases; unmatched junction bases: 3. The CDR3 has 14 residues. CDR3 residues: CATSSRDRAEKLFF. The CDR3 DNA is TGTGCCACCAGCAGCCGGGACAGGGCTGAAAAACTGTTTTTT.

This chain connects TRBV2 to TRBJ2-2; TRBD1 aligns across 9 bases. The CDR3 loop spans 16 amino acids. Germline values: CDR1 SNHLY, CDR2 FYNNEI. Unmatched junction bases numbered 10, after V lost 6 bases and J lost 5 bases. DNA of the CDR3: TGTGCCAGCAGACCCAGGACAGGGGCGCAGACCGGGGAGCTGTTTTTT. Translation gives CASRPRTGAQTGELFF.

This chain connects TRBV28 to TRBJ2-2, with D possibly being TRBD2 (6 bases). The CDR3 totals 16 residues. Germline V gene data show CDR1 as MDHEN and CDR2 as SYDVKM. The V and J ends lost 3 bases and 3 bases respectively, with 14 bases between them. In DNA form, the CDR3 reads TGTGCCAGCAGTTTTTTGGGGCGCGGGGACACCGGGGAGCTGTTTTTT. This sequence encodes CASSFLGRGDTGELFF.

The CDR3 sequence: CASSEAGGVPHGYTF. CDR3 nucleotide sequence: TGTGCCAGCAGTGAGGCAGGGGGCGTCCCCCATGGCTACACCTTC. J is TRBJ1-2 and V is TRBV6-1, with TRBD1 identical over 8 bases. V lost 3 bases to trimming and J lost 6 bases; unmatched junction nucleotides: 9. This CDR3 region has 15 residues. Germline assignment: CDR1 MNHNS and CDR2 SASEGT.

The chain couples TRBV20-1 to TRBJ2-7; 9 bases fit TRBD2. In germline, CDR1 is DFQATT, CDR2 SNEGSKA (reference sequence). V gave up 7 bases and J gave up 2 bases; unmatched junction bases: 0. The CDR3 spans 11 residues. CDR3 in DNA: TGCAGTGGACTAGCGGCCTACGAGCAGTACTTC. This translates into CSGLAAYEQYF.

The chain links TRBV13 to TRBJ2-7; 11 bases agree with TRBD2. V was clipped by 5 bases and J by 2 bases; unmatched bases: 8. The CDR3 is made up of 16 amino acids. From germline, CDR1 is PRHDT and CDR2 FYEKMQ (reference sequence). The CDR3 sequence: CASSAQIAGGTYEQYF. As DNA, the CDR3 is TGTGCCAGCAGCGCCCAGATAGCGGGAGGGACCTACGAGCAGTACTTC. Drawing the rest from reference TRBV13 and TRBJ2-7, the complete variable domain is AAGVIQSPRHLIKEKRETATLKCYPIPRHDTVYWYQQGPGQDPQFLISFYEKMQSDKGSIPDRFSAQQFSDYHSELNMSSLELGDSALYFCASSAQIAGGTYEQYFGPGTRLTVT.

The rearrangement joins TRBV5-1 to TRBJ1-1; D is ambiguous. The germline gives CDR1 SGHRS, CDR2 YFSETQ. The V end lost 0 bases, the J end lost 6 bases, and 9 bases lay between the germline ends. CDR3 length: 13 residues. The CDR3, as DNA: TGCGCCAGCAGCTTGGATTCAGATCCTGAAGCTTTCTTT. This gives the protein CASSLDSDPEAFF.

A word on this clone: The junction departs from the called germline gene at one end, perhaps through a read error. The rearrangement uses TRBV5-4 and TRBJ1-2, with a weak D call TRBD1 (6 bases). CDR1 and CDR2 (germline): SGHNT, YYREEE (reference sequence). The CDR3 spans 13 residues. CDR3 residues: CASRLGGGHGYTF. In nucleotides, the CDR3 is TGTGCCAGCAGATTGGGGGGGGGCCATGGCTACACCTTC.

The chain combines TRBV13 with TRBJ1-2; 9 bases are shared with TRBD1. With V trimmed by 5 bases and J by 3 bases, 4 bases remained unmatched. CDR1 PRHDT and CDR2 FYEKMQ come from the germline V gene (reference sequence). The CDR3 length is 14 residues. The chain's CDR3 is CASSPGTGYYGYTF. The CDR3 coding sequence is TGTGCCAGCAGCCCCGGGACAGGGTACTATGGCTACACCTTC.

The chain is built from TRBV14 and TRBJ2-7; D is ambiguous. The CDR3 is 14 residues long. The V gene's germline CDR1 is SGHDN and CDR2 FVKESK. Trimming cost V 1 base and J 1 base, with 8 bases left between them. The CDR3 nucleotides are TGTGCCAGCAGCCAAGTAGGGCAGTCCTACGAGCAGTACTTC. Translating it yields CASSQVGQSYEQYF. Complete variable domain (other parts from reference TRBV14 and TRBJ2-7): EAGVTQFPSHSVIEKGQTVTLRCDPISGHDNLYWYRRVMGKEIKFLLHFVKESKQDESGMPNNRFLAERTGGTYSTLKVQPAELEDSGVYFCASSQVGQSYEQYFGPGTRLTVT.

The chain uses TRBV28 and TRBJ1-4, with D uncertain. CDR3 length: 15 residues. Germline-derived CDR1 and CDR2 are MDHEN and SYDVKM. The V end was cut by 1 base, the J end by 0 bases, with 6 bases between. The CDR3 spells CASSLLGTTNEKLFF. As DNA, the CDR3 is TGTGCCAGCAGTTTATTGGGTACAACTAATGAAAAACTGTTTTTT.

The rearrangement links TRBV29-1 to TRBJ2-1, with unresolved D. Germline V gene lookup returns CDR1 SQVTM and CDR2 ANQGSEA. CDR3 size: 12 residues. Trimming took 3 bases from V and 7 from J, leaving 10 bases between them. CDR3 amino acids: CSVDLGRNEQFF. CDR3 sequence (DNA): TGCAGCGTTGACCTCGGACGGAATGAGCAGTTCTTC.

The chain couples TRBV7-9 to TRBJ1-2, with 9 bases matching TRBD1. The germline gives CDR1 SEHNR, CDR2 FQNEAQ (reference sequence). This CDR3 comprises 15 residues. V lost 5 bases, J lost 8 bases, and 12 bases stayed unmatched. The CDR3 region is CASSGNRDRDGGYTF. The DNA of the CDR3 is TGTGCCAGCAGCGGAAACCGGGACAGGGACGGAGGCTACACCTTC. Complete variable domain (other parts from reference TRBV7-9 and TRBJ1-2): DTGVSQNPRHKITKRGQNVTFRCDPISEHNRLYWYRQTLGQGPEFLTYFQNEAQLEKSRLLSDRFSAERPKGSFSTLEIQRTEQGDSAMYLCASSGNRDRDGGYTFGSGTRLTVV.

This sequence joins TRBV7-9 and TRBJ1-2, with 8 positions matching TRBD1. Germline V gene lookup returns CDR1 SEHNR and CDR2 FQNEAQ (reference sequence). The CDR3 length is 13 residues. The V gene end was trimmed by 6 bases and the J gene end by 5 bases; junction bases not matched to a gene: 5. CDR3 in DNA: TGTGCCAGCAGTCCCGGGACAGGATATGGCTACACCTTC. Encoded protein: CASSPGTGYGYTF.

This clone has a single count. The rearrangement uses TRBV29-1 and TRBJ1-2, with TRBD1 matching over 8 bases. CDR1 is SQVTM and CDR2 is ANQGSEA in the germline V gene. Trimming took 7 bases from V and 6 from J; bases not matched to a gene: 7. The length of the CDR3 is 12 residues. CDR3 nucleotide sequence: TGCAGCGCCCCAGACAGGGGAAATGGCTACACCTTC. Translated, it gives CSAPDRGNGYTF.